Listed here are 17 T cell receptor beta chains from one sample, sequenced in a study of OX40 agonist ivuxolimab in advanced cancers. Repertoires were generated with immunoSEQ multiplex PCR, while TCRdb's copy carries only in-frame clones and drops some. The table records about 58,000 clones, about 81% of them present only once. Source: CD4+ or CD8+ T cells sorted from blood, taken in a trial of the OX40 agonist ivuxolimab. The receptors were sampled from an adult with an advanced solid tumor such as melanoma, head and neck, liver or kidney cancer.

By its share, this clone is medium-sized. The V call is TRBV7-9, the J call TRBJ2-7, with TRBD1 identical over 8 bases. Per the germline V gene, CDR1 is SEHNR and CDR2 is FQNEAQ (reference sequence). The length of the CDR3 is 12 residues. Trimming at V came to 11 bases and at J to 2 bases, leaving 5 bases not matched to a gene. The CDR3 sequence: CAYDRGTYEQYF. The CDR3 nucleotides read TGTGCCTATGACAGGGGAACCTACGAGCAGTACTTC.

V and J are TRBV19 and TRBJ1-5; D is ambiguous. This CDR3 contains 14 residues. V was clipped by 3 bases and J by 5 bases, with 11 bases between them. Germline V gene sequence: CDR1 LNHDA, CDR2 SQIVND (reference sequence). CDR3 in DNA: TGTGCCAGTAGTATTCGGCATACCGATCAGCCCCAGCATTTT. Translated, it gives CASSIRHTDQPQHF.

The rearrangement links TRBV7-3 to TRBJ1-3; no clear D. The CDR3 covers 15 residues. V lost 5 bases and J lost 3, with 14 bases in between. The germline V gene encodes CDR1 SGHTA and CDR2 FQGTGA. The CDR3 is CASSPNGLDGNTIYF. The CDR3 region has the DNA TGTGCCAGCAGCCCGAACGGACTGGATGGAAACACCATATATTTT.

The chain uses TRBV6-6 and TRBJ2-5, with D hard to call. This CDR3 comprises 13 residues. V was shortened by 2 bases and J by 4 bases, with 8 bases between the two germline ends. Per the germline V gene, CDR1 is MNHNY and CDR2 is SVGAGI (reference sequence). CDR3 sequence: CASSYPARETQYF. The CDR3 DNA reads as TGTGCCAGCAGTTACCCAGCGCGAGAGACCCAGTACTTC.

This clone was recorded once. This chain links TRBV19 with TRBJ1-5, with D perhaps matching TRBD1 (6 bases). V lost 6 bases to trimming and J lost 1 base, with 13 bases between them. CDR3 length: 15 amino acids. Per germline, CDR1 LNHDA and CDR2 SQIVND (reference sequence). DNA of the CDR3: TGTGCCAGTAGCACAGGGAGGGCGAGCAATCAGCCCCAGCATTTT. Translating it yields CASSTGRASNQPQHF.

The rearrangement links TRBV6-6 to TRBJ2-7; D is ambiguous. The CDR3 sequence is 12 residues long. From germline, CDR1 is MNHNY and CDR2 SVGAGI (reference sequence). The V end was cut by 2 bases, the J end by 2 bases, with 4 bases between. The DNA of the CDR3 is TGTGCCAGCAGTTACAGCCCCTACGAGCAGTACTTC. Protein product: CASSYSPYEQYF.

V gene TRBV2 combines with J gene TRBJ2-2, with TRBD1 matching over 9 bases. V shed 3 bases and J 4 bases; nucleotides not matched to a gene: 9. The CDR3 consists of 17 residues. Germline CDR1 reads SNHLY; CDR2 reads FYNNEI. CDR3 sequence (DNA): TGTGCCAGCAGTGAGAATGACCGACAGGGGGGCACCGGGGAGCTGTTTTTT. This gives the protein CASSENDRQGGTGELFF.

This clone was detected once. The J gene is TRBJ2-3, the V gene TRBV5-6; TRBD2 agrees at 13 bases. The ends lost 4 bases at V and 1 base at J; junction bases unmatched: 3. This CDR3 is built from 16 residues. Germline assignment: CDR1 SGHDT and CDR2 YYEEEE. The CDR3 protein is CASSRGLAGGTDTQYF. CDR3 nucleotide sequence: TGTGCCAGCAGCCGAGGACTAGCGGGGGGCACAGATACGCAGTATTTT. Full variable domain (rest looked up from reference TRBV5-6 and TRBJ2-3): DAGVTQSPTHLIKTRGQQVTLRCSPKSGHDTVSWYQQALGQGPQFIFQYYEEEERQRGNFPDRFSGHQFPNYSSELNVNALLLGDSALYLCASSRGLAGGTDTQYFGPGTRLTVL.

The genes are TRBV5-1 and TRBJ2-2; 15 bases are a match to TRBD2. CDR1 and CDR2 (germline): SGHRS, YFSETQ. The ends lost 4 bases at V and 3 bases at J; junction bases unmatched: 7. The CDR3 has 18 residues. CDR3 nucleotide sequence: TGCGCCAGCAGCAGTGGGACTAGCGGGGGGATGTACACCGGGGAGCTGTTTTTT. Translating it yields CASSSGTSGGMYTGELFF.

This clone appeared a single time. The genes are TRBV5-1 and TRBJ1-2; possible D gene TRBD1, 5 bases. This CDR3 is built from 16 residues. Trimming took off 0 bases at V and 8 bases at J, with 20 bases between the two ends. The germline gives CDR1 SGHRS, CDR2 YFSETQ. For the CDR3, the DNA is TGCGCCAGCAGCTTGGTGGGTATTGAGGGGCTTAAAGGCTACACCTTC. This codes for CASSLVGIEGLKGYTF.

The J gene is TRBJ2-1, the V gene TRBV19; D is possibly TRBD1 (5 bases). CDR1 LNHDA and CDR2 SQIVND come from the germline V gene (reference sequence). This CDR3 is 13 amino acids long. V was shortened by 5 bases and J by 4 bases, with 9 bases between the two germline ends. The CDR3, as DNA: TGTGCCAGTAGTGGGGCGGAGTACAATGAGCAGTTCTTC. This gives the protein CASSGAEYNEQFF.

CDR3: CAVSAAGTSPYEQYF. The CDR3 DNA reads as TGTGCCGTCTCAGCCGCCGGGACTTCACCCTACGAGCAGTACTTC. The rearrangement uses TRBV10-3 and TRBJ2-7; maybe TRBD2 (6 bases). The CDR3 has 15 residues. V dropped 11 bases and J dropped 2 bases, with 22 bases sitting between them. CDR1 is ENHRY and CDR2 is SYGVKD in the germline V gene.

This sequence joins TRBV19 and TRBJ1-1; 8 bases line up with TRBD1. The CDR3 covers 13 residues. CDR1 and CDR2 from the germline V gene are LNHDA and SQIVND (reference sequence). The trim removed 7 bases at V and 4 bases at J, leaving 5 bases unmatched. Here the CDR3 reads CASTLQGATEAFF. For the CDR3, the DNA is TGTGCCAGTACCCTGCAGGGGGCCACTGAAGCTTTCTTT. The variable domain in full, completed from reference TRBV19 and TRBJ1-1, reads DGGITQSPKYLFRKEGQNVTLSCEQNLNHDAMYWYRQDPGQGLRLIYYSQIVNDFQKGDIAEGYSVSREKKESFPLTVTSAQKNPTAFYLCASTLQGATEAFFGQGTRLTVV.

This rearrangement joins TRBV27 to TRBJ2-5, with 11 bases lining up with TRBD2. CDR3 length: 15 amino acids. With 5 bases clipped from V and 3 bases from J, the junction kept 5 bases outside the gene matches. Germline assignment: CDR1 MNHEY and CDR2 SMNVEV (reference sequence). This chain's CDR3 is CASSTRLAGKETQYF. The CDR3 DNA is TGTGCCAGCAGTACCCGACTAGCGGGAAAAGAGACCCAGTACTTC.

The rearrangement uses TRBV5-1 and TRBJ2-7, with 7 bases lining up with TRBD1. CDR3 length: 15 amino acids. CDR1 is SGHRS and CDR2 is YFSETQ in the germline V gene. V trimming: 4 bases; J trimming: 6 bases; junction bases outside the gene matches: 13. The CDR3 sequence is CASSPTTRQGLEQYF. CDR3 DNA: TGCGCCAGCAGCCCGACCACCAGACAGGGCCTCGAGCAGTACTTC.

This clone showed up just a few times. The rearrangement links TRBV27 to TRBJ1-3; 11 nucleotides agree with TRBD1. J gave up 2 bases and V 6 bases, and 3 bases lay outside the gene matches. Per germline, CDR1 MNHEY and CDR2 SMNVEV (reference sequence). The CDR3 spans 15 residues. In DNA form, the CDR3 reads TGTGCCAGCAGACCGGACAGGGGGCCTGGAAACACCATATATTTT. Residues: CASRPDRGPGNTIYF.

A few counts support this clone. The chain recombines TRBV5-6 with TRBJ2-2; D uncertain. The CDR3 runs 13 residues. CDR1 and CDR2 from the germline V gene are SGHDT and YYEEEE. Trimming took 0 bases from V and 5 from J, leaving 5 bases between them. The CDR3 sequence: CASSLGVTGELFF. The DNA for the CDR3 is TGTGCCAGCAGCTTGGGGGTGACCGGGGAGCTGTTTTTT.